This is a list of T cell receptor beta chains from one sample in a study of sequential checkpoint blockade in melanoma. Repertoires were generated with immunoSEQ multiplex PCR, while TCRdb's copy carries only in-frame clones and drops some. The table shows roughly 6,500 clones, with approximately 52% occurring only once. Here the sequenced sample was CD8+ T cells sorted from blood (inferred from file names), taken from a patient given nivolumab and ipilimumab in sequence. Every receptor here comes from a human patient with melanoma. Some clones in this sample may be carry-over from other donors' samples. CDR3s include the opening cysteine and the closing phenylalanine or tryptophan. The order of the fields is V gene, J gene, CDR3 protein.

>TRBV7-8|TRBJ1-2
CASSPRDSGYGYTF
>TRBV11-2|TRBJ1-4
CASSPARGRENEKLFF
>TRBV7-3|TRBJ1-6
CASSLRGSGSGDNSPLHF
>TRBV5-1|TRBJ2-1
CASSLVDGGFTYNEQFF
>TRBV7-8|TRBJ1-5
CASSLVGQYSNQPQHF
>TRBV2|TRBJ1-5
CASRTGGSNQPQHF
>TRBV19|TRBJ2-7
CATRDRAGSYEQYF
>TRBV28|TRBJ1-5
CASSPPVGDDFGPQHF
>TRBV7-9|TRBJ1-2
CASSFAPGASGYGYTF
>TRBV5-6|TRBJ2-7
CASSLDRAYEQYF
>TRBV5-6|TRBJ2-7
CASSMGLADFYEQYF
>TRBV27|TRBJ2-7
CASSPGGGLYEQYF
>TRBV27|TRBJ2-7
CASSPQGDNEQYF
>TRBV10-3|TRBJ2-1
CAINTGYTEQFF
>TRBV9|TRBJ1-2
CASSVDRTGANPLGYTF
>TRBV6-1|TRBJ2-7
CASSGRGASYEQYF
>TRBV4-3|TRBJ2-7
CASSLGTGRHEQYF
>TRBV6-5|TRBJ2-5
CASSYTAGRGETQYF
>TRBV29-1|TRBJ1-1
CSVPRGTGRTEAFF
>TRBV6-5|TRBJ1-5
CASSYSASSGNQPQHF
>TRBV5-1|TRBJ2-7
CASSFSTGDYEQYF
>TRBV11-2|TRBJ2-7
CASSWADRGNEQYF
>TRBV9|TRBJ1-2
CASSVDPETDYGYTF
>TRBV7-9|TRBJ1-2
CASSTITGVSNYGYTF
>TRBV9|TRBJ1-6
CASSVSRNNSPLHF
>TRBV27|TRBJ2-7
CASRLQGDSYEQYF
>TRBV19|TRBJ2-7
CASSITGSYEQYF
>TRBV6-6|TRBJ1-6
CASSSSGQGDNSPLHF
>TRBV4-1|TRBJ1-1
CASGHNSPASEAFF
>TRBV7-2|TRBJ1-5
CASSLDRGGNQPQHF
>TRBV29-1|TRBJ2-7
CSVEGAGTTYEQYF
>TRBV2|TRBJ1-6
CASSGGDDNSPLHF
>TRBV27|TRBJ2-7
CASSRRGDSYEQYF
>TRBV23-1|TRBJ1-2
CASVRTGCLLYGYTF
>TRBV2|TRBJ2-7
CASLGQGGSYEQYF
>TRBV6-1|TRBJ2-7
CASSLGTGFSYEQYF
>TRBV9|TRBJ1-2
CASSSAPPSVNYGYTF
>TRBV9|TRBJ1-6
CASSVERGTGPSPLHF
>TRBV20-1|TRBJ1-5
CSARVWERQHF
>TRBV5-8|TRBJ2-7
CASSPDIFQYF
>TRBV4-1|TRBJ2-7
CASSQELAGKSSYEQYF
>TRBV18|TRBJ2-7
CASSPPDSYEQYF
>TRBV14|TRBJ2-7
CASSGHLYEQYF
>TRBV29-1|TRBJ1-2
CSGGDRGDYGYTF
>TRBV5-6|TRBJ1-2
CASSLGYRGMDGYTF
>TRBV28|TRBJ1-5
CASSLGGTQHF